These T cell receptor beta chains were read from a single sample in a study of cytomegalovirus exposure and HLA in healthy donors. The table came from immunoSEQ multiplex PCR; TCRdb's copy has only in-frame clones and leaves some out. The sample lists some 200,000 clones; over 70% were seen once. The sequenced sample consisted of PBMCs. These receptors originate from a man between 45 and 60 years old in good health and CMV-seronegative. The CDR3 runs from the conserved cysteine through the conserved F or W. The order of the fields is D gene, V gene, J gene, clone size, CDR3 length, CDR3 protein, CDR3 DNA. A D gene is named only where the DNA matches it firmly. Size is omitted from some rows. Given values are once, few, many or a class for expanded clones.

d_gene: TRBD1
v_gene: TRBV27
j_gene: TRBJ2-2
abundance: few
len: 15
CDR3aa: CASTGDRVNTGELFF
CDR3nt: TGTGCCAGCACAGGGGACAGGGTTAACACCGGGGAGCTGTTTTTT

d_gene: NA
v_gene: TRBV6-1
j_gene: TRBJ1-4
abundance: NA
len: 15
CDR3aa: CASSENGAGREKLFF
CDR3nt: TGTGCCAGCAGTGAAAACGGGGCAGGGAGGGAAAAACTGTTTTTT

d_gene: TRBD1
v_gene: TRBV19
j_gene: TRBJ1-5
abundance: NA
len: 16
CDR3aa: CATDDTPPRGNQPQHF
CDR3nt: TGTGCCACCGACGACACCCCTCCCAGGGGGAATCAGCCCCAGCATTTT

d_gene: TRBD1
v_gene: TRBV7-2
j_gene: TRBJ1-4
abundance: NA
len: 15
CDR3aa: CASSARQGLNEKLFF
CDR3nt: TGTGCCAGCAGCGCTAGACAGGGCCTAAATGAAAAACTGTTTTTT

d_gene: NA
v_gene: TRBV6-5
j_gene: TRBJ1-4
abundance: NA
len: 14
CDR3aa: CASSFQGGREKLFF
CDR3nt: TGTGCCAGCAGTTTTCAGGGAGGAAGAGAAAAACTGTTTTTT

d_gene: NA
v_gene: TRBV7-2
j_gene: TRBJ1-1
abundance: few
len: 13
CDR3aa: CASSLAQGTEAFF
CDR3nt: TGTGCCAGCAGCTTAGCGCAGGGCACTGAAGCTTTCTTT

d_gene: TRBD1
v_gene: TRBV4-3
j_gene: TRBJ1-6
abundance: NA
len: 15
CDR3aa: CASSHDRGANSPLHF
CDR3nt: TGCGCCAGCAGCCATGACAGGGGGGCTAATTCACCCCTCCACTTT

d_gene: NA
v_gene: TRBV29-1
j_gene: TRBJ2-1
abundance: NA
len: 14
CDR3aa: CSVVFPGDYNEQFF
CDR3nt: TGCAGCGTTGTTTTCCCGGGGGATTACAATGAGCAGTTCTTC

d_gene: NA
v_gene: TRBV27
j_gene: TRBJ2-7
abundance: NA
len: 15
CDR3aa: CASSYQARPSYEQYF
CDR3nt: TGTGCCAGCAGTTATCAGGCAAGGCCGTCCTACGAGCAGTACTTC

d_gene: TRBD1
v_gene: TRBV27
j_gene: TRBJ2-3
abundance: NA
len: 14
CDR3aa: CASSSDRATDTQYF
CDR3nt: TGTGCCAGCAGCTCGGACAGGGCCACAGATACGCAGTATTTT

d_gene: NA
v_gene: TRBV19
j_gene: TRBJ2-2
abundance: NA
len: 16
CDR3aa: CASSDAGGSNTGELFF
CDR3nt: TGTGCCAGTTCAGACGCAGGGGGGTCGAACACCGGGGAGCTGTTTTTT

d_gene: NA
v_gene: TRBV9
j_gene: TRBJ1-1
abundance: NA
len: 17
CDR3aa: CASSVGSGYWDDTEAFF
CDR3nt: TGTGCCAGCAGCGTAGGATCAGGGTATTGGGATGACACTGAAGCTTTCTTT

d_gene: TRBD1
v_gene: TRBV19
j_gene: TRBJ2-3
abundance: NA
len: 15
CDR3aa: CASSTGTVGGDTQYF
CDR3nt: TGTGCCAGTAGCACCGGGACAGTTGGGGGAGATACGCAGTATTTT

d_gene: NA
v_gene: TRBV15
j_gene: TRBJ1-5
abundance: once
len: 15
CDR3aa: CATSGRVIGGFPQHF
CDR3nt: TGTGCCACCAGCGGGAGAGTTATTGGCGGTTTTCCCCAGCATTTT

d_gene: NA
v_gene: TRBV4-1
j_gene: TRBJ1-3
abundance: NA
len: 15
CDR3aa: CASSQQTDPGYTIYF
CDR3nt: TGCGCCAGCAGCCAGCAGACAGACCCCGGTTACACCATATATTTT

d_gene: NA
v_gene: TRBV2
j_gene: TRBJ1-2
abundance: NA
len: 12
CDR3aa: CASTARGKGYTF
CDR3nt: TGTGCCAGCACGGCGAGGGGGAAGGGCTACACCTTC

d_gene: NA
v_gene: TRBV7-2
j_gene: TRBJ1-6
abundance: few
len: 13
CDR3aa: CASSFRDKQPLHF
CDR3nt: TGTGCCAGCAGCTTCCGGGACAAGCAACCCCTCCACTTT

d_gene: TRBD1
v_gene: TRBV7-9
j_gene: TRBJ1-6
abundance: NA
len: 14
CDR3aa: CASSFDRGARPLHF
CDR3nt: TGTGCCAGCAGCTTTGACAGGGGGGCTCGACCCCTCCACTTT

d_gene: TRBD1
v_gene: TRBV6-5
j_gene: TRBJ2-1
abundance: NA
len: 14
CDR3aa: CASTSGTANNEQFF
CDR3nt: TGTGCCAGCACCTCAGGGACAGCTAACAATGAGCAGTTCTTC

d_gene: NA
v_gene: TRBV15
j_gene: TRBJ2-5
abundance: NA
len: 15
CDR3aa: CATSRGAQVQETQYF
CDR3nt: TGTGCCACCAGCAGAGGGGCGCAGGTTCAAGAGACCCAGTACTTC

d_gene: NA
v_gene: TRBV18
j_gene: TRBJ1-5
abundance: NA
len: 13
CDR3aa: CASSGGVNQPQHF
CDR3nt: TGTGCCAGCAGTGGGGGGGTCAATCAGCCCCAGCATTTT

d_gene: NA
v_gene: TRBV21-1
j_gene: TRBJ2-4
abundance: NA
len: 14
CDR3aa: CASSTGGRENIQYF
CDR3nt: TGTGCCAGCAGCACAGGCGGCAGGGAAAACATTCAGTACTTC

d_gene: NA
v_gene: TRBV6-1
j_gene: TRBJ2-7
abundance: NA
len: 14
CDR3aa: CASVTGTTSYEQYF
CDR3nt: TGTGCCAGCGTAACCGGGACAACCTCCTACGAGCAGTACTTC

d_gene: TRBD1
v_gene: TRBV2
j_gene: TRBJ2-2
abundance: NA
len: 15
CDR3aa: CASSGQGANTGELFF
CDR3nt: TGTGCCAGCAGTGGACAGGGGGCGAACACCGGGGAGCTGTTTTTT

d_gene: TRBD1
v_gene: TRBV13
j_gene: TRBJ1-1
abundance: NA
len: 17
CDR3aa: CASSSRTGGLSNTEAFF
CDR3nt: TGTGCCAGCAGCTCCCGGACAGGGGGCCTAAGCAACACTGAAGCTTTCTTT

d_gene: TRBD2
v_gene: TRBV27
j_gene: TRBJ2-5
abundance: NA
len: 15
CDR3aa: CASSLAGGPYETQYF
CDR3nt: TGTGCCAGCAGTCTAGCGGGGGGGCCCTATGAGACCCAGTACTTC

d_gene: NA
v_gene: TRBV6-5
j_gene: TRBJ2-3
abundance: NA
len: 12
CDR3aa: CASSSTAGQQYF
CDR3nt: TGTGCCAGCAGTTCCACCGCGGGGCAGCAGTATTTT

d_gene: TRBD1
v_gene: TRBV2
j_gene: TRBJ2-5
abundance: NA
len: 15
CDR3aa: CARQTGTGYQETQYF
CDR3nt: TGTGCCAGGCAGACCGGGACAGGTTACCAAGAGACCCAGTACTTC

d_gene: TRBD1
v_gene: TRBV5-4
j_gene: TRBJ1-6
abundance: NA
len: 18
CDR3aa: CASSSTRGTGAGNSPLHF
CDR3nt: TGTGCCAGCAGCTCAACTCGGGGGACAGGGGCGGGTAATTCACCCCTCCACTTT

d_gene: TRBD1
v_gene: TRBV7-2
j_gene: TRBJ1-6
abundance: NA
len: 14
CDR3aa: CASSLGPGGSPLHF
CDR3nt: TGTGCCAGCAGCTTAGGTCCAGGGGGTTCACCCCTCCACTTT

d_gene: NA
v_gene: TRBV27
j_gene: TRBJ2-3
abundance: NA
len: 12
CDR3aa: CASSLGQDTQYF
CDR3nt: TGTGCCAGCAGTTTAGGGCAAGATACGCAGTATTTT

d_gene: TRBD1
v_gene: TRBV29-1
j_gene: TRBJ1-2
abundance: NA
len: 13
CDR3aa: CSVTGGRNYGYTF
CDR3nt: TGCAGCGTAACAGGGGGCAGGAACTATGGCTACACCTTC

d_gene: NA
v_gene: TRBV4-2
j_gene: TRBJ1-1
abundance: few
len: 13
CDR3aa: CASSQEGGTEAFF
CDR3nt: TGTGCCAGCAGCCAAGAGGGGGGTACTGAAGCTTTCTTT

d_gene: NA
v_gene: TRBV11-2
j_gene: TRBJ1-6
abundance: NA
len: 14
CDR3aa: CASKSLATNSPLRF
CDR3nt: TGTGCCAGCAAGTCTTTGGCTACTAATTCACCCCTCCGCTTT

d_gene: NA
v_gene: TRBV30
j_gene: TRBJ1-4
abundance: NA
len: 14
CDR3aa: CAWARGGGNEKLFF
CDR3nt: TGTGCCTGGGCTCGGGGCGGGGGAAATGAAAAACTGTTTTTT

d_gene: NA
v_gene: TRBV21-1
j_gene: TRBJ1-5
abundance: NA
len: 17
CDR3aa: CASSNGEAGWGNQPQHF
CDR3nt: TGTGCCAGCAGCAATGGGGAGGCGGGTTGGGGCAATCAGCCCCAGCATTTT

d_gene: TRBD2
v_gene: TRBV29-1
j_gene: TRBJ2-5
abundance: once
len: 17
CDR3aa: CSVRGTQAGGAQETQYF
CDR3nt: TGCAGCGTTCGAGGCACCCAGGCCGGGGGGGCCCAAGAGACCCAGTACTTC

d_gene: NA
v_gene: TRBV7-2
j_gene: TRBJ2-7
abundance: NA
len: 15
CDR3aa: CASSLRTATSYEQYF
CDR3nt: TGTGCCAGCAGCCTTCGGACAGCAACTTCCTACGAGCAGTACTTC

d_gene: NA
v_gene: TRBV27
j_gene: TRBJ1-2
abundance: NA
len: 16
CDR3aa: CASSFLKGQRLYGYTF
CDR3nt: TGTGCCAGCAGTTTTCTGAAGGGACAAAGACTCTATGGCTACACCTTC

d_gene: NA
v_gene: TRBV21-1
j_gene: TRBJ2-7
abundance: NA
len: 14
CDR3aa: CASSKGLASYEQYF
CDR3nt: TGTGCCAGCAGCAAAGGACTAGCGTCCTACGAGCAGTACTTC

d_gene: TRBD2
v_gene: TRBV2
j_gene: TRBJ2-5
abundance: NA
len: 16
CDR3aa: CASSEALGGYQETQYF
CDR3nt: TGTGCCAGCAGTGAAGCGCTCGGGGGGTACCAAGAGACCCAGTACTTC

d_gene: NA
v_gene: TRBV6-5
j_gene: TRBJ2-7
abundance: NA
len: 14
CDR3aa: CASSLQGRPTEQYF
CDR3nt: TGTGCCAGCAGTCTCCAGGGCCGGCCGACGGAGCAGTACTTC

d_gene: TRBD1
v_gene: TRBV7-9
j_gene: TRBJ2-3
abundance: NA
len: 14
CDR3aa: CASSLGGQADTQYF
CDR3nt: TGTGCCAGCAGCTTAGGGGGACAGGCAGATACGCAGTATTTT

d_gene: TRBD1
v_gene: TRBV19
j_gene: TRBJ2-1
abundance: NA
len: 14
CDR3aa: CASRGTGGPSEQFF
CDR3nt: TGTGCCAGTAGGGGGACAGGGGGGCCCAGTGAGCAGTTCTTC

d_gene: NA
v_gene: TRBV19
j_gene: TRBJ2-1
abundance: NA
len: 14
CDR3aa: CASTSRQVYNEQFF
CDR3nt: TGTGCCAGTACAAGTAGGCAGGTCTACAATGAGCAGTTCTTC

d_gene: NA
v_gene: TRBV7-2
j_gene: TRBJ2-7
abundance: NA
len: 13
CDR3aa: CASSFMQDYEQYF
CDR3nt: TGTGCCAGCAGCTTTATGCAGGACTACGAGCAGTACTTC

d_gene: TRBD1
v_gene: TRBV7-2
j_gene: TRBJ1-6
abundance: NA
len: 14
CDR3aa: CASSTRQGKSPLHF
CDR3nt: TGTGCCAGCAGCACCCGACAGGGGAAATCACCCCTCCACTTT

d_gene: TRBD2
v_gene: TRBV4-1
j_gene: TRBJ2-7
abundance: few
len: 17
CDR3aa: CASSQGLAGPTSYEQYF
CDR3nt: TGCGCCAGCAGCCAAGGTCTAGCGGGCCCGACCTCCTACGAGCAGTACTTC

d_gene: NA
v_gene: TRBV29-1
j_gene: TRBJ1-1
abundance: NA
len: 12
CDR3aa: CSVVPLNTEAFF
CDR3nt: TGCAGCGTTGTGCCCCTAAACACTGAAGCTTTCTTT

d_gene: NA
v_gene: TRBV29-1
j_gene: TRBJ1-2
abundance: NA
len: 13
CDR3aa: CSVEEAGWYGYTF
CDR3nt: TGCAGCGTTGAAGAGGCAGGGTGGTATGGCTACACCTTC

d_gene: TRBD2
v_gene: TRBV7-2
j_gene: TRBJ2-4
abundance: NA
len: 17
CDR3aa: CASSSATSGGAGNIQYF
CDR3nt: TGTGCCAGCAGCTCCGCGACTAGCGGGGGGGCAGGAAACATTCAGTACTTC

d_gene: TRBD1
v_gene: TRBV5-6
j_gene: TRBJ1-3
abundance: NA
len: 16
CDR3aa: CASSGNRGTSGNTIYF
CDR3nt: TGTGCCAGCAGCGGTAACAGGGGAACCTCTGGAAACACCATATATTTT

d_gene: NA
v_gene: TRBV7-8
j_gene: TRBJ1-6
abundance: NA
len: 14
CDR3aa: CASSLGQSNSPLHF
CDR3nt: TGTGCCAGCAGCCTGGGACAATCAAATTCACCCCTCCACTTT

d_gene: NA
v_gene: TRBV11-2
j_gene: TRBJ1-2
abundance: NA
len: 14
CDR3aa: CASSLTRQGYGYTF
CDR3nt: TGTGCCAGCAGCTTAACGAGGCAGGGCTATGGCTACACCTTC

d_gene: NA
v_gene: TRBV27
j_gene: TRBJ2-7
abundance: NA
len: 14
CDR3aa: CASSSGGTAYEQYF
CDR3nt: TGTGCCAGCAGTTCGGGGGGGACAGCCTACGAGCAGTACTTC

d_gene: TRBD2
v_gene: TRBV4-2
j_gene: TRBJ2-5
abundance: NA
len: 19
CDR3aa: CASSQGLGGLAGGGETQYF
CDR3nt: TGTGCCAGCAGCCAGGGGCTGGGAGGACTAGCGGGGGGGGGCGAGACCCAGTACTTC

d_gene: TRBD2
v_gene: TRBV19
j_gene: TRBJ2-1
abundance: NA
len: 17
CDR3aa: CASSGGAGTSSYNEQFF
CDR3nt: TGTGCCAGTAGTGGGGGAGCGGGGACGAGCTCCTACAATGAGCAGTTCTTC

d_gene: NA
v_gene: TRBV9
j_gene: TRBJ2-2
abundance: NA
len: 14
CDR3aa: CASTPTGGTGELFF
CDR3nt: TGTGCCAGTACTCCGACAGGAGGAACCGGGGAGCTGTTTTTT

d_gene: TRBD2
v_gene: TRBV7-2
j_gene: TRBJ2-5
abundance: NA
len: 14
CDR3aa: CASSFGGGRETQYF
CDR3nt: TGTGCCAGCAGCTTCGGCGGGGGGCGAGAGACCCAGTACTTC